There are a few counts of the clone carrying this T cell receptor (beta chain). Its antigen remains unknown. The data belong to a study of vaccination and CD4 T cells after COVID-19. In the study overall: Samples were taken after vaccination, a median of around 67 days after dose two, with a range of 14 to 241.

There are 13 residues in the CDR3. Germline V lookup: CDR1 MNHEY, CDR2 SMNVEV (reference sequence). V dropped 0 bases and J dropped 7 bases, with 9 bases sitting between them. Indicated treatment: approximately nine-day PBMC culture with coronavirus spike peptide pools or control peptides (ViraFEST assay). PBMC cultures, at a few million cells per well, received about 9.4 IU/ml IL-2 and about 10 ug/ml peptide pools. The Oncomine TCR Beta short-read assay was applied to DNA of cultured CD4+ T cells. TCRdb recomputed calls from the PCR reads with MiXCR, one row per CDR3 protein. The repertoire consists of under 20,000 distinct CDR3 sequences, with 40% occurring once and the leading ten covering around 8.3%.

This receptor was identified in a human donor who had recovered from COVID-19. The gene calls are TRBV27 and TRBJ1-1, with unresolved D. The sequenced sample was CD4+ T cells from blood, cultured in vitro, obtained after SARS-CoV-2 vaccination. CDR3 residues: CASSLSRWGEAFF. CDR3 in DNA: TGTGCCAGCAGTTTATCGAGGTGGGGTGAAGCTTTCTTT.